This TCR beta chain was sequenced for a study of CD8 T cells in ankylosing spondylitis. Findings of the study overall: Before this, some motif variants had been reported in reactive arthritis synovial fluid and blood. A CD8+ phenotype characterized the disease-linked clones, which were relatively rare in peripheral blood. There was a TCR beta motif, made of several highly homologous variants, that appeared characteristic of ankylosing spondylitis blood. Reported data indicate significant enrichment of disease-linked clones within matched ankylosing spondylitis synovial fluid.

A quantitative 5'-RACE method, one with molecular barcodes, was used to make TCR beta libraries. TCRdb fed the 5' RACE reads into MiXCR, producing one record per CDR3 protein. The sample holds more than 400,000 distinct CDR3 sequences, 5.3% seen once. This clonotype came up many times. Its target is unknown. The CDR3 is made up of 14 amino acids. V was shortened by 5 bases and J by 6 bases, with 14 bases between the two germline ends. Germline V gives CDR1 SEHNR, CDR2 FQNEAQ (reference sequence). The J gene is TRBJ2-1, the V gene TRBV7-9; D is undetermined. Input material: blood, either unsorted or a sorted T cell fraction (not recorded which). This TCR was recovered from a male donor with ankylosing spondylitis. The CDR3 reads CASSQFMGPNEQFF. For the CDR3, the DNA is TGTGCCAGCAGCCAATTCATGGGTCCCAATGAGCAGTTCTTC. Full variable domain (outside the CDR3, taken from reference TRBV7-9 and TRBJ2-1): DTGVSQNPRHKITKRGQNVTFRCDPISEHNRLYWYRQTLGQGPEFLTYFQNEAQLEKSRLLSDRFSAERPKGSFSTLEIQRTEQGDSAMYLCASSQFMGPNEQFFGPGTRLTVL.